Each of the 13 T cell receptor beta chains below was sequenced from the same sample in a study of OX40 agonist ivuxolimab in advanced cancers. The library was obtained by the immunoSEQ multiplex PCR assay. This immuneACCESS table, as held by TCRdb, lists in-frame sequences with V and J called but not all clones. Of the missing ones, under half trace to an unresolved V gene in checked studies; the others have no known cause. This sample lists over 55,000 clones; roughly nine tenths were detected once. In total, the top ten clones hold 11% to 15% of the sample. Specimen: CD4+ or CD8+ T cells sorted from blood, collected in a trial of the OX40 agonist ivuxolimab. These receptors all come from an adult with an advanced solid tumor such as melanoma, head and neck, liver or kidney cancer.

The J gene is TRBJ2-5, the V gene TRBV5-1; a weak D match, TRBD2 (5 bases). There are 16 residues in the CDR3. CDR1 is SGHRS and CDR2 is YFSETQ in the germline V gene. Trimming removed 1 base from V and 1 base from J, with 14 bases in between. CDR3 DNA: TGCGCCAGCAGCTTGAACGTGAGGGAGACCCAAGAGACCCAGTACTTC. It translates to CASSLNVRETQETQYF.

V and J are TRBV19 and TRBJ2-5; TRBD2 matches at 7 bases. The CDR3 covers 17 residues. V lost 4 bases, J lost 5 bases, and 16 bases stayed unmatched. Germline V CDR1 and CDR2: LNHDA, SQIVND (reference sequence). This CDR3 is CASSNQGGRAAWETQYF. In DNA, the CDR3 is TGTGCCAGTAGTAATCAAGGAGGGAGGGCAGCGTGGGAGACCCAGTACTTC. Drawing the rest from reference TRBV19 and TRBJ2-5, the complete variable domain is DGGITQSPKYLFRKEGQNVTLSCEQNLNHDAMYWYRQDPGQGLRLIYYSQIVNDFQKGDIAEGYSVSREKKESFPLTVTSAQKNPTAFYLCASSNQGGRAAWETQYFGPGTRLLVL.

The genes are TRBV21-1 and TRBJ2-3; whether TRBD1, the table's D call, matches the DNA was not checked. TRBV21-1 is a known pseudogene. CDR3 length: 16 residues. CDR3 residues: CASSRTGSSSTDTQYF. The CDR3 nucleotides are TGTGCCAGCAGCAGGACAGGTTCGTCTAGCACAGATACGCAGTATTTT.

The chain combines TRBV7-2 with TRBJ2-2; 9 bases fit TRBD1. The CDR3 runs to 16 residues. From germline, CDR1 is SGHTA and CDR2 FQGNSA. V was clipped by 4 bases and J by 4 bases; unmatched bases: 7. CDR3 in amino acids: CASSSKGTGRTGELFF. DNA for the CDR3: TGTGCCAGCAGCTCAAAGGGGACAGGGCGCACCGGGGAGCTGTTTTTT.

The J gene is TRBJ1-4, the V gene TRBV30, with D hard to call. Germline CDR1 is GTSNPN and CDR2 is SVGIG (reference sequence). The CDR3 contains 13 residues. The V end was cut by 8 bases, the J end by 2 bases, with 12 bases between. This CDR3 reads CALLTATNEKLFF. CDR3 nucleotides: TGTGCCCTGCTTACGGCGACTAATGAAAAACTGTTTTTT.

J is TRBJ2-5 and V is TRBV29-1, with D perhaps TRBD1 or TRBD2 (5 bases each). Looked up from germline, CDR1 is SQVTM and CDR2 is ANQGSEA. The length of the CDR3 is 13 residues. With 5 bases removed from V and 5 bases from J, the gap between germline ends came to 15 bases. The CDR3 reads CSVSTGAGETQYF. CDR3 bases: TGCAGCGTTTCTACCGGGGCTGGGGAGACCCAGTACTTC.

This rearrangement joins TRBV6-6 to TRBJ1-4; D call uncertain. V was shortened by 6 bases and J by 0 bases, with 8 bases between the two germline ends. CDR3 length equals 14 residues. CDR1 is MNHNY and CDR2 is SVGAGI in the germline V gene (reference sequence). The CDR3 DNA sequence: TGTGCCAGCAGGAAAGATGCAACTAATGAAAAACTGTTTTTT. The encoded protein is CASRKDATNEKLFF.

This chain uses TRBV18 with TRBJ1-4; D possibly corresponds to TRBD1 (5 bases). Germline V lookup: CDR1 KGHSH, CDR2 LQKENI. V gave up 3 bases and J gave up 8 bases, with 16 bases separating them. This CDR3 is built from 15 residues. CDR3 loop: CASSPQGRGREKLFF. The CDR3 DNA reads as TGTGCCAGCTCACCCCAGGGACGAGGTCGGGAAAAACTGTTTTTT.

The rearrangement uses TRBV4-2 and TRBJ2-3; maybe TRBD2 (5 bases). CDR3 size: 14 residues. Trimming took 1 base from V and 6 from J, leaving 11 bases between them. CDR1 is LGHNA and CDR2 is YNFKEQ in the germline V gene. In DNA, the CDR3 is TGTGCCAGCAGCCAAGGCCTAGCATACGATACGCAGTATTTT. Residues: CASSQGLAYDTQYF.

The rearrangement links TRBV11-3 to TRBJ2-1; TRBD2 agrees at 7 bases. The germline V gene has CDR1 SGHNT and CDR2 YENEEA. Trimming cost V 5 bases and J 1 base; bases outside gene matches: 8. The CDR3 covers 16 residues. The CDR3 DNA follows: TGTGCCAGCAGCCCAGACTCGGGAGGTTCCTACAATGAGCAGTTCTTC. Residues: CASSPDSGGSYNEQFF.

V and J are TRBV27 and TRBJ1-6; D is unclear. Germline V gene lookup returns CDR1 MNHEY and CDR2 SMNVEV (reference sequence). This CDR3 has 14 residues. V was shortened by 5 bases and J by 9 bases, with 14 bases between the two germline ends. In DNA form, the CDR3 reads TGTGCCAGCAGTGGCCAAGCTATAGGTTCACCCCTCCACTTT. Its translation is CASSGQAIGSPLHF.

The rearrangement links TRBV21-1 to TRBJ1-2; TRBD1 is the table's D call, not checked against the DNA. TRBV21-1 is classified as a pseudogene. CDR3 length equals 15 residues. The CDR3 coding sequence is TGTGCCAGCAGCCAGACAGGCTTTAGTGACTATGGCTACACCTTC. As protein: CASSQTGFSDYGYTF.

The chain recombines TRBV28 with TRBJ2-5; maybe TRBD1 (7 bases). The V and J ends lost 4 bases and 0 bases respectively, with 18 bases between them. CDR1 is MDHEN and CDR2 is SYDVKM in the germline V gene. The CDR3 runs to 17 residues. This chain's CDR3 is CASSSAAAGGYQETQYF. CDR3 bases: TGTGCCAGCAGTTCCGCCGCGGCAGGGGGGTACCAAGAGACCCAGTACTTC.